This passage covers 23 T cell receptor beta chains from one sample sequenced in a study of T cell responses to AZD1222 COVID-19 vaccine. The method was immunoSEQ multiplex PCR; TCRdb's version includes in-frame clones alone and lacks a portion of them. The data hold around 63,000 clones, with 65% to 90% observed a single time. The input for sequencing was peripheral blood, taken on day 0 of AZD1222 vaccination. The receptors stem from an adult in good health.

The V call is TRBV19, the J call TRBJ1-2; 7 bases are a match to TRBD1. Germline V gene data show CDR1 as LNHDA and CDR2 as SQIVND (reference sequence). Trimming removed 7 bases from V and 4 bases from J; junction bases left unmatched: 6. This CDR3 is built from 13 residues. The CDR3 reads CASTPTGPYGYTF. The CDR3 DNA reads TGTGCCAGTACCCCGACAGGGCCCTATGGCTACACCTTC.

This rearrangement joins TRBV6-6 to TRBJ1-1; 11 nucleotides align to TRBD1. Germline CDR1 MNHNY, CDR2 SVGAGI (reference sequence). This CDR3 spans 15 amino acids. V lost 6 bases to trimming and J lost 5 bases; unmatched junction nucleotides: 8. The CDR3 reads CASSHPGQGGTEAFF. CDR3 in DNA: TGTGCCAGCAGCCACCCGGGACAGGGGGGTACTGAAGCTTTCTTT.

This clone appeared a single time. This chain links TRBV7-9 with TRBJ1-3; tentative D call: TRBD1 (6 bases). Trimming removed 3 bases at V and 3 bases at J, with 18 bases between. The CDR3 contains 17 residues. The V gene's germline CDR1 is SEHNR and CDR2 FQNEAQ (reference sequence). CDR3 sequence reads: CASSLITGTPVGNTIYF. CDR3 DNA: TGTGCCAGCAGCTTGATAACCGGGACACCAGTTGGAAACACCATATATTTT.

The V call is TRBV29-1, the J call TRBJ1-1; D is undetermined. This CDR3 has 14 amino acids. The germline V gene encodes CDR1 SQVTM and CDR2 ANQGSEA. V was shortened by 5 bases and J by 1 base, with 14 bases between the two germline ends. CDR3 loop: CSVSQGGRNTEAFF. The CDR3 DNA follows: TGCAGCGTTTCGCAAGGCGGGAGGAACACTGAAGCTTTCTTT.

This chain uses TRBV11-3 with TRBJ2-3; 7 bases fit TRBD1. J was trimmed by 0 bases and V by 2 bases; bases with no gene match: 5. This CDR3 spans 16 amino acids. The germline gives CDR1 SGHNT, CDR2 YENEEA. The CDR3 DNA is TGTGCCAGCAGCTTAAACAGGGGAGCTAGCACAGATACGCAGTATTTT. It encodes CASSLNRGASTDTQYF. Full variable domain (missing parts from reference TRBV11-3 and TRBJ2-3): EAGVVQSPRYKIIEKKQPVAFWCNPISGHNTLYWYLQNLGQGPELLIRYENEEAVDDSQLPKDRFSAERLKGVDSTLKIQPAELGDSAVYLCASSLNRGASTDTQYFGPGTRLTVL.

A few counts support this clone. The chain uses TRBV19 and TRBJ1-5; D gene unclear. Trimming cost V 7 bases and J 1 base, with 11 bases left between them. The CDR3 is 14 amino acids. Germline CDR1 LNHDA, CDR2 SQIVND (reference sequence). The CDR3 sequence is CASNTRGSNQPQHF. The CDR3 DNA reads TGTGCCAGTAACACTCGCGGAAGCAATCAGCCCCAGCATTTT.

For this clone: An end of the junction does not agree with germline; a read error may underlie this. V usage is TRBV5-1 and J usage is TRBJ1-2; 8 positions match TRBD1. Germline assignment: CDR1 SGHRS and CDR2 YFSETQ. The CDR3 has 12 residues. The CDR3 nucleotides read TGCGCCAGCAGCTCACAGCCGGGACAGGCAATCTTC. It yields the protein CASSSQPGQAIF. The entire variable domain, with the rest obtained from reference TRBV5-1 and TRBJ1-2, is as follows: KAGVTQTPRYLIKTRGQQVTLSCSPISGHRSVSWYQQTPGQGLQFLFEYFSETQRNKGNFPGRFSGRQFSNSRSEMNVSTLELGDSALYLCASSSQPGQAIFGSGTRLTVV.

The table lists this clone with a few counts. The chain has TRBV12-3 or TRBV12-4 and TRBJ1-1; unclear D gene. Between the trimmed V and J ends, which lost 4 bases and 11 bases, there was a span of 14 bases. CDR3 length equals 12 residues. The CDR3 DNA sequence: TGTGCCAGCAGTTCCCTGTGGGTTGGCGCTTTCTTT. Protein: CASSSLWVGAFF.

The V call is TRBV2, the J call TRBJ1-3, with unresolved D. Per germline, CDR1 SNHLY and CDR2 FYNNEI. This CDR3 spans 15 amino acids. Trimming cost V 2 bases and J 0 bases, with 8 bases left between them. The DNA of the CDR3 is TGTGCCAGCAGTGAATGGACCGACTCTGGAAACACCATATATTTT. It codes for CASSEWTDSGNTIYF.

The chain uses TRBV30 and TRBJ2-1; D assignment may be TRBD1 or TRBD2 (7 bases each). The CDR3 spans 15 residues. V was pared by 7 bases and J by 3 bases, with 19 bases between. Germline V gene data show CDR1 as GTSNPN and CDR2 as SVGIG (reference sequence). DNA for the CDR3: TGTGCCTCCCAGGGGGGGGTCCCTGGCTACAATGAGCAGTTCTTC. Translating it yields CASQGGVPGYNEQFF.

This chain connects TRBV3-1 (or the pseudogene TRBV3-2) to TRBJ2-1, with a possible D match to TRBD2 (6 bases). This CDR3 has 14 amino acids. V dropped 5 bases and J dropped 3 bases, with 11 bases sitting between them. Looked up from germline, CDR1 is LGHDT and CDR2 is YNNKEL (reference sequence). CDR3: CASSGGDFYNEQFF. CDR3 DNA sequence: TGTGCCAGCAGCGGCGGGGATTTCTACAATGAGCAGTTCTTC.

This sequence joins TRBV19 and TRBJ1-6, with D perhaps TRBD1 (5 bases). The V gene lost 6 bases and the J gene lost 4 bases, with 19 bases spanning the gap. CDR3 length equals 17 residues. CDR1 is LNHDA, CDR2 SQIVND, per germline (reference sequence). This chain's CDR3 is CASSQPSFRGYNSPLHF. CDR3 in DNA: TGTGCCAGTAGCCAGCCGTCCTTCCGGGGGTATAATTCACCCCTCCACTTT. The variable domain in full, with the rest retrieved from reference TRBV19 and TRBJ1-6, is DGGITQSPKYLFRKEGQNVTLSCEQNLNHDAMYWYRQDPGQGLRLIYYSQIVNDFQKGDIAEGYSVSREKKESFPLTVTSAQKNPTAFYLCASSQPSFRGYNSPLHFGNGTRLTVT.

J is TRBJ2-5 and V is TRBV24-1; D not resolved. Germline V gives CDR1 KGHDR, CDR2 SFDVKD. The CDR3 spans 12 residues. Trimming stripped 2 bases from V and 6 bases from J, with 6 bases between. The CDR3 sequence: CATSDSKQTQYF. The CDR3 region has the DNA TGTGCCACCAGTGATTCGAAGCAGACCCAGTACTTC.

The rearrangement links TRBV19 to TRBJ2-7, with TRBD2 matching 11 bases. The CDR3 covers 15 residues. The V gene's germline CDR1 is LNHDA and CDR2 SQIVND (reference sequence). After removal of 6 bases from V and 4 bases from J, the junction contained 8 bases not matched to a gene. The CDR3 bases are TGTGCCAGTAGCTTATGGGCTAGCGGGGGGTACGAGCAGTACTTC. Its protein product is CASSLWASGGYEQYF.

This chain uses TRBV6-5 with TRBJ1-1, with no clear D. The CDR3 runs 14 residues. Germline CDR1 reads MNHEY; CDR2 reads SVGAGI. Trimming cost V 11 bases and J 11 bases, with 27 bases left between them. The CDR3 nucleotides read TGTGCCGCTGCCGGGAACGATCGAGGTTGGACGGCTTTCTTT. Translating gives CAAAGNDRGWTAFF.

The rearrangement joins TRBV5-1 to TRBJ2-2; 8 positions agree with TRBD1. V lost 2 bases and J lost 4; bases outside the gene matches: 7. Germline V gene data show CDR1 as SGHRS and CDR2 as YFSETQ. The CDR3 contains 16 residues. This CDR3 is CASSFGGQGATGELFF. CDR3 nucleotides: TGCGCCAGCAGCTTTGGAGGACAGGGAGCCACCGGGGAGCTGTTTTTT.

The chain links TRBV28 to TRBJ2-3, with 9 bases matching TRBD1. The V gene end was trimmed by 8 bases and the J gene end by 2 bases; junction bases not matched to a gene: 14. Looked up from germline, CDR1 is MDHEN and CDR2 is SYDVKM. There are 17 residues in the CDR3. The DNA for the CDR3 is TGTGCCAGCTGGGGGACTGGGGACAGGGCCTCCACAGATACGCAGTATTTT. Translated, it gives CASWGTGDRASTDTQYF.

The chain has TRBV5-1 and TRBJ1-1; D is unclear. Germline CDR1 SGHRS, CDR2 YFSETQ. The V and J ends lost 1 base and 2 bases respectively, with 12 bases between them. The length of the CDR3 is 15 residues. CDR3 protein: CASSLQVGPNTEAFF. The CDR3 DNA sequence: TGCGCCAGCAGCTTGCAAGTTGGCCCAAACACTGAAGCTTTCTTT. Filled out from reference TRBV5-1 and TRBJ1-1, the complete variable domain reads KAGVTQTPRYLIKTRGQQVTLSCSPISGHRSVSWYQQTPGQGLQFLFEYFSETQRNKGNFPGRFSGRQFSNSRSEMNVSTLELGDSALYLCASSLQVGPNTEAFFGQGTRLTVV.

The chain has TRBV6-2 or TRBV6-3 and TRBJ1-5, with 9 bases matching TRBD1. Germline V gene data show CDR1 as MNHEY and CDR2 as SVGEGT. V lost 2 bases, J lost 5 bases, and 7 bases stayed unmatched. CDR3 length equals 16 residues. CDR3 amino acids: CASSYPNRGQDQPQHF. CDR3 sequence (DNA): TGTGCCAGCAGTTACCCCAACAGGGGGCAGGATCAGCCCCAGCATTTT.

The V gene is TRBV7-9, the J gene TRBJ1-1, with D tentatively TRBD1 (5 bases). Germline V lookup: CDR1 SEHNR, CDR2 FQNEAQ (reference sequence). This CDR3 is 14 amino acids long. Between the trimmed V and J ends, which lost 3 bases and 1 base, there was a span of 9 bases. The CDR3 reads CASSLGGSNTEAFF. CDR3 DNA: TGTGCCAGCAGCTTGGGGGGATCGAACACTGAAGCTTTCTTT.

V and J are TRBV18 and TRBJ1-4; D is uncertain. The germline gives CDR1 KGHSH, CDR2 LQKENI. This CDR3 comprises 14 residues. V was pared by 6 bases and J by 3 bases, with 11 bases between. CDR3 DNA: TGTGCCAGCTCTCTCGGACCTGCTAATGAAAAACTGTTTTTT. Protein sequence: CASSLGPANEKLFF.

This chain links TRBV7-2 with TRBJ1-3; D is possibly TRBD1 (6 bases). Trimming removed 0 bases at V and 4 bases at J, with 13 bases between. Germline assignment: CDR1 SGHTA and CDR2 FQGNSA. This CDR3 has 16 residues. The DNA for the CDR3 is TGTGCCAGCAGCTTAGCAATGGACAGAAGAGGAAACACCATATATTTT. It yields the protein CASSLAMDRRGNTIYF.

The rearrangement joins TRBV4-1 to TRBJ2-2; either TRBD1 or TRBD2 may supply D (6 bases each). Between the trimmed V and J ends, which lost 1 base and 5 bases, there was a span of 20 bases. Germline values: CDR1 MGHRA, CDR2 YSYEKL. This CDR3 is 18 amino acids long. CDR3 amino acids: CASSQVHPGATVTGELFF. CDR3 nucleotide sequence: TGCGCCAGCAGCCAAGTTCACCCGGGGGCGACGGTGACCGGGGAGCTGTTTTTT.